This is a list of T cell receptor beta chains from one sample in a study of cytomegalovirus exposure and HLA in healthy donors. Method: immunoSEQ multiplex PCR; TCRdb's copy keeps in-frame clones and lacks some. The sample lists about 150,000 clones; around 72% were seen once. Sequenced material: PBMCs. The receptor set was obtained from a man aged 45 to 65 in good health and CMV-seropositive. Each CDR3 is given without its conserved first and last residue. Rows may omit the clone size; those that give it use once, few, many or a size class.

clone_size j_call v_call cdr3_aa
NA TRBJ1-1 TRBV6-5 ASSYTDRWNAEAF
NA TRBJ2-1 TRBV9 ASSAAGGGYNEQF
NA TRBJ1-2 TRBV7-9 ASSHADRGFSPHT
NA TRBJ1-1 TRBV7-8 ASSLANSGTEAF
once TRBJ2-1 TRBV4-1 ASSPETGRVSSYNEQF
NA TRBJ2-7 TRBV7-3 ASSRSSGSYEQY
NA TRBJ1-2 TRBV7-9 ASSLAESYGYT
NA TRBJ2-1 TRBV7-2 ASSIGLAGVYNEQF
NA TRBJ1-2 TRBV5-8 ASYRQGPFGYT
NA TRBJ2-2 TRBV6-6 ASSFLAGPGELF
NA TRBJ2-2 TRBV7-2 ASSFKRAGPGELF
NA TRBJ1-2 TRBV19 ASSRTSGTGDYGYT
NA TRBJ2-7 TRBV23-1 ASSRDRGTRGPLPGPHHDEQY
NA TRBJ1-2 TRBV28 ASGAGGANYGYT
few TRBJ2-7 TRBV7-5 VRSPPGPGGAVPLLDEQY
once TRBJ2-7 TRBV6-1 AGALGDRGRDEQY
NA TRBJ2-5 TRBV5-4 ASKLGETQY
medium-sized TRBJ1-1 TRBV5-6 ASSATGGFTEAF
NA TRBJ1-2 TRBV29-1 SAPEGVYGYT
few TRBJ2-2 TRBV10-3 AIATAPNTGELF
NA TRBJ1-6 TRBV4-1 ASSHRRSPLH
NA TRBJ1-1 TRBV2 ASRPSPNTEAF
NA TRBJ2-7 TRBV11-2 ATQGRADSYEQY
NA TRBJ1-2 TRBV27 ASSPRDRFLNGYT
NA TRBJ2-7 TRBV7-9 ASSASMTNPWEQC
few TRBJ2-2 TRBV18 ASSPRIPREATGELF
NA TRBJ2-3 TRBV4-1 ASSQDRGGGTDTQY
NA TRBJ1-5 TRBV11-3 ASSLAAAGTDGNQPQH
NA TRBJ2-5 TRBV4-1 ASSQEQTVLETQY
NA TRBJ1-2 TRBV15 ATSVRTGSGYT
NA TRBJ2-5 TRBV4-3 ASSPGSQETQY
NA TRBJ1-1 TRBV5-4 ASSYRRQIPNTEAF
NA TRBJ1-1 TRBV28 ASGYKARSAF
NA TRBJ2-1 TRBV14 ASSQDIGGTINEQF
NA TRBJ2-7 TRBV5-8 ASSYRPGVTFSVQEQY
NA TRBJ2-7 TRBV19 ASSIQGSYEQY
once TRBJ2-4 TRBV20-1 SARGGY
few TRBJ2-1 TRBV10-2 ASSETGTNNEQF
NA TRBJ2-7 TRBV10-3 AISEGTGGDYEQY
once TRBJ2-1 TRBV6-6 ASSYRGLYNEQF
NA TRBJ2-5 TRBV5-5 ASSLGRARGETQY
NA TRBJ2-1 TRBV29-1 SVRRDNEQF
NA TRBJ1-1 TRBV27 ASRLDRLNTEAF
NA TRBJ2-7 TRBV4-1 ASSQVTGTGIYEQY
NA TRBJ2-7 TRBV4-2 ASSPAASGASGDYEQY
NA TRBJ2-7 TRBV5-1 ASSFPGSYEQY
NA TRBJ1-4 TRBV5-1 ASSSRQGGSEKLF
NA TRBJ1-1 TRBV6-6 ASSRTGMNTEAF
NA TRBJ1-2 TRBV7-2 ASSHQGGGYT
NA TRBJ1-5 TRBV6-5 ASSERWRDQPQH
NA TRBJ2-3 TRBV5-1 ASSLAAFSGAGDTQY
NA TRBJ2-2 TRBV29-1 SASPGSVRWTGELF
once TRBJ2-5 TRBV25-1 ASSQMGQGQETQY
NA TRBJ2-5 TRBV5-6 ASSLTLTTSGGPETQY
NA TRBJ1-2 TRBV5-1 ASSLKGDGYT
NA TRBJ1-4 TRBV15 ATSRGGEESEKLF
NA TRBJ2-1 TRBV14 ASSQDAGTSFLYNEQF